The present T cell receptor beta chain was sequenced within a study of cytomegalovirus exposure and HLA in healthy donors. Study conclusions and caveats: There were three CMV-associated chains whose specificity for CMV antigens was confirmed in vitro. Using the classifier, cytomegalovirus status was reportedly diagnosed with high specificity and sensitivity.

The CDR3 contains 16 residues. CDR1 SNHLY and CDR2 FYNNEI come from the germline V gene. V was clipped by 4 bases and J by 3 bases, with 16 bases between them. Profiling relied on immunoSEQ multiplex PCR, and the TCRdb table lists in-frame clones only, not all of them. The sample gives hundreds of thousands of clones, approximately 84% of which show up once; around 12% is in the top ten. As regards this clone: Its specificity is not known.

This clonotype originated in a man aged 18 to 29 in good health and CMV-seropositive. Source material: PBMCs. The chain combines TRBV2 with TRBJ2-1; D uncertain. CDR3 bases: TGTGCCAGCAGTGCGAGCCTTGCGCCAGACTACAATGAGCAGTTCTTC. Translated, it gives CASSASLAPDYNEQFF.